The present T cell receptor beta chain was sequenced within a study of PD-1 blockade in classical Hodgkin lymphoma. Overall study context: Nivolumab was administered to patients intravenously at 3 mg/kg every 2 weeks.

Concerning this clone: Its antigen is not identified.

Clones were read by immunoSEQ multiplex PCR, and TCRdb kept only the in-frame ones, dropping some. Of 100,000 or so clones listed, around nine tenths were seen once; the top ten hold 19%. Time point described: cycle 4 day 1 (C4D1), after more than five weeks of nivolumab. There was relapse after autologous stem cell transplantation in every patient, and there was variation in brentuximab vedotin exposure. Study-wide points: Baseline diversity was lower in partial responders and progressors than complete responders. Lower baseline TCR diversity was reported for newly diagnosed patients than for healthy donors.

Trimming removed 7 bases at V and 0 bases at J, with 9 bases between. This CDR3 spans 14 amino acids. The germline gives CDR1 KGHSY, CDR2 FQNENV. The sample in question was peripheral blood mononuclear cells (PBMCs), obtained before the fourth cycle of nivolumab. The V gene is TRBV16, the J gene TRBJ1-4; no definite D call. This sequence originates from a human donor with classical Hodgkin lymphoma. In nucleotides, the CDR3 is TGTGCCAGCACCCCCCTTGCAACTAATGAAAAACTGTTTTTT. Translating it yields CASTPLATNEKLFF.